One and the same sample provided the 10 T cell receptor beta chains below, sequenced in a study of blood T cell repertoires in COVID-19. Profiled with immunoSEQ multiplex PCR; TCRdb holds only in-frame clones, not every one. Counted here are over 200,000 clones, around 84% occurring once; the ten biggest clones make up less than 20%. The material sequenced was PBMCs or T cells enriched from blood (not recorded which). The source of these receptors is a man aged 18-30 years who had recovered from COVID-19.

This clone is labeled medium-sized. This chain joins TRBV14 and TRBJ2-7; the D gene is possibly TRBD2 (5 bases). This CDR3 comprises 16 residues. The V end lost 2 bases, the J end lost 0 bases, and 14 bases lay between the germline ends. CDR1 SGHDN and CDR2 FVKESK come from the germline V gene. The CDR3 coding sequence is TGTGCCAGCAGCCAAAGGTCAGGACTGAGCTCCTACGAGCAGTACTTC. Translating gives CASSQRSGLSSYEQYF. Full variable domain (outside the CDR3, taken from reference TRBV14 and TRBJ2-7): EAGVTQFPSHSVIEKGQTVTLRCDPISGHDNLYWYRRVMGKEIKFLLHFVKESKQDESGMPNNRFLAERTGGTYSTLKVQPAELEDSGVYFCASSQRSGLSSYEQYFGPGTRLTVT.

The chain joins TRBV4-1 to TRBJ1-2; 7 positions match TRBD1. Germline CDR1 MGHRA, CDR2 YSYEKL. Trimming took 0 bases from V and 3 from J; bases not matched to a gene: 13. This CDR3 comprises 18 residues. CDR3 bases: TGCGCCAGCAGCCAAGATAGGCCAGGGGGTTTTGATGACTATGGCTACACCTTC. Its protein is CASSQDRPGGFDDYGYTF.

This clone has a single count. The CDR3 sequence: CASSQDLGPHYGYTF. The CDR3 DNA follows: TGTGCCAGCAGCCAAGACCTGGGGCCACACTATGGCTACACCTTC. The chain couples TRBV3-1 (or the pseudogene TRBV3-2) to TRBJ1-2; maybe TRBD1 (5 bases). This CDR3 comprises 15 residues. V dropped 0 bases and J dropped 3 bases, with 11 bases sitting between them. Germline CDR1 LGHDT, CDR2 YNNKEL (reference sequence).

This rearrangement joins TRBV10-2 to TRBJ2-7, with TRBD2 matching 8 bases. The CDR3 is 14 residues long. Germline trimming cut 6 bases from V and 1 base from J; bases unmatched to any gene: 5. The germline V gene has CDR1 WSHSY and CDR2 SAAADI. The CDR3 loop is CASSGTRGSYEQYF. CDR3 DNA: TGCGCCAGCAGCGGGACTAGGGGTTCCTACGAGCAGTACTTC.

The gene calls are TRBV6-5 and TRBJ2-5; possibly TRBD2 for D (6 bases). Germline V gene sequence: CDR1 MNHEY, CDR2 SVGAGI. CDR3 size: 13 residues. Trimming shortened V by 5 bases and J by 5 bases, and 12 bases separated the two germline ends. The DNA for the CDR3 is TGTGCCAGCAGTAGCGGGCCGCCTGAGACCCAGTACTTC. Translation: CASSSGPPETQYF.

The chain joins TRBV19 to TRBJ1-6, with 9 bases lining up with TRBD1. V lost 5 bases, J lost 4 bases, and 9 bases stayed unmatched. The CDR3 covers 17 residues. Germline CDR1 is LNHDA and CDR2 is SQIVND (reference sequence). The DNA of the CDR3 is TGTGCCAGTAGTCCAAGGACAGGGGCAAATTATAATTCACCCCTCCACTTT. It yields the protein CASSPRTGANYNSPLHF.

The rearrangement joins TRBV6-5 to TRBJ1-4; possibly TRBD1 for D (5 bases). Germline V gives CDR1 MNHEY, CDR2 SVGAGI. V was trimmed by 0 bases and J by 8 bases, leaving 13 bases between them. The CDR3 consists of 15 residues. The CDR3 sequence: CASSYSPQGKEKLFF. The CDR3 nucleotides read TGTGCCAGCAGTTACTCCCCCCAGGGAAAGGAAAAACTGTTTTTT.

This rearrangement joins TRBV19 to TRBJ2-7, with TRBD1 identical over 9 bases. The ends lost 2 bases at V and 3 bases at J; junction bases unmatched: 11. The CDR3 is 17 residues long. Germline CDR1 reads LNHDA; CDR2 reads SQIVND (reference sequence). CDR3 region: CASSISISGTGNYEQYF. The DNA for the CDR3 is TGTGCCAGTAGTATATCAATCTCGGGGACAGGGAACTACGAGCAGTACTTC. The whole variable domain, filled in from reference TRBV19 and TRBJ2-7, reads DGGITQSPKYLFRKEGQNVTLSCEQNLNHDAMYWYRQDPGQGLRLIYYSQIVNDFQKGDIAEGYSVSREKKESFPLTVTSAQKNPTAFYLCASSISISGTGNYEQYFGPGTRLTVT.

This clone was counted between two and nine times. The chain has TRBV3-1 (or the pseudogene TRBV3-2) and TRBJ1-5; D not resolved. Per the germline V gene, CDR1 is LGHDT and CDR2 is YNNKEL (reference sequence). The CDR3 totals 13 residues. V shed 4 bases and J shed 4 bases, with 8 bases lying between them. As DNA, the CDR3 is TGTGCCAGCAGCCCAAACACGAATCAGCCCCAGCATTTT. Its translation: CASSPNTNQPQHF.

This clone was picked up a small number of times. The gene calls are TRBV2 and TRBJ1-1; the match to TRBD1 covers 7 bases. Germline lookup yields CDR1 SNHLY and CDR2 FYNNEI. V lost 7 bases to trimming and J lost 0 bases; unmatched junction nucleotides: 8. The CDR3 contains 15 residues. The CDR3 reads CASTPGTEMNTEAFF. In nucleotides, the CDR3 is TGTGCCAGCACTCCCGGGACAGAAATGAACACTGAAGCTTTCTTT.